This T cell receptor beta chain was profiled in a study of shared clonotypes between healthy human individuals (dated by TCRdb to between 2020 and 2021). General notes on the study: The cohort included three men and a couple of women between 18 and 49 years of age. The study deeply sequenced blood TCR repertoires of five healthy adults to estimate repertoire size and the extent of clonotype sharing between individuals. Libraries were prepared and TCR repertoires were sequenced by different laboratories using diverse techniques, in order to increase sequencing depth and limit assay-specific biases. Per donor, leukapheresis produced somewhere between about 0.8 and 9.5 billion PBMCs.

Using the deep immunoSEQ assay, TCR CDR3 regions were amplified from genomic DNA by multiplex PCR. Extracted genomic DNA from each cell subset was distributed evenly across all wells of several immunoSEQ 96-well plates, and each plate was treated as a replicate. Each replicate PCR for unsorted PBMC received roughly 300 ng genomic DNA, equal to tens of thousands of T cell genomes. Unsorted PBMC genomic DNA was sequenced across ten immunoSEQ deep assay plates. The purified libraries were quantified using a Qubit 3.0 fluorometer, sized with a Bioanalyzer 2100, and then quantified again using the KAPA Library Quantification kit. Every immunoSEQ 96-well plate was sequenced on a dedicated single-read 150-cycle Illumina NextSeq 550 flow cell. In the paper's pipeline: Because the immunoSEQ output held only junctional sequences and lacked quality scores, the filtering could not match the filtering applied to full-length reads. To assign V/J genes and CDR3, sequences were annotated against IMGT germline references using PyIR, a Python wrapper for IgBLAST v1.9. Any read was removed if the V/J assignment was weak (E-value above 1e-6), the CDR3 was missing, or the read contained stop codons, out-of-frame junctions, or ambiguous translated residues. V3J clonotypes were defined as sequences sharing an identical inferred V gene, J gene, and CDR3 amino acid sequence. Percentage overlap between repertoires was calculated by dividing the number of shared unique clonotypes by the size of the smaller repertoire. Richness of each repertoire was evaluated using RTK rarefaction, the Chao1 estimator, and Recon v2.1 estimates of unobserved clonotypes. Held by TCRdb, this immuneACCESS table contains in-frame sequences only and omits some clones. Under half of the omission traces to an unresolved V gene where checked; the cause of the rest is unknown. The V and J calls and the clone size are those of that table, but D and trimming were determined from the DNA. Recorded for this sample are about 490,000 clones; 78% of them occurred a single time. The ten largest clones represent 12% of the sample.

The donors were healthy, HIV-negative adults with no recently reported acute infections or vaccinations. Only Caucasian adults living in Nashville, Tennessee, USA were represented among the donors. For unsorted samples, 75 million to 90 million PBMCs were counted, and genomic DNA was extracted using the QIAamp DNA Blood Mini kit. After blood collection by leukapheresis, PBMCs were isolated using Ficoll-Histopaque density gradient centrifugation and then cryopreserved in the vapor phase of liquid nitrogen. What the research found in general, with its limitations: Sampling was limited to blood, and TCR repertoires in tissue likely differ from TCR repertoires in blood. Based on pairwise subsampling, the degree of clonotype sharing among donors was expected to be affected by sequencing depth. The genetic and exposure-history diversity represented was limited by the small number of donors.

Comment on this clone: Its specific antigen is unknown. No much larger clone exists at a distance of one base, and base qualities are not known.

The clonotype comes from a woman in her thirties or forties in good health. Some clones in this sample may be carry-over from other donors' samples. The sequencing input was PBMCs.

The CDR3 in this case is CASSFRTGNYEQYF. The sequenced DNA is TGTGCCAGCAGCTTTCGGACAGGGAACTACGAGCAGTACTTC. The sequence is built from TRBV7-2 and TRBJ2-7; 8 of the junction bases match TRBD1. Trimming accounts for 3 bases at V and 3 bases at J, while the number of junction bases matched to no gene is 4. CDR3 length: 14 amino acids, cysteine to phenylalanine. Left in the record is the CDR3 DNA by itself, 42 bases read in frame from the first base. For CDR1 and CDR2, the germline V gene lists SGHTA and FQGNSA.